This TCR beta chain was captured in a study of vaccination effects on CD4 cells after COVID-19. In the study overall: Post-vaccine sampling occurred a median 72 days after the second dose.

TCRdb's copy holds only in-frame clones and misses some; the assay was immunoSEQ multiplex PCR. The top ten clones hold 0.95% to 1.5% of a sample with around 60,000 clones, around three quarters of them seen once. Remarks on this clone: Its target is not known.

J lost 7 bases, V lost 4 bases, and 16 bases had no gene match. The CDR3 runs to 16 residues. The germline CDR1 and CDR2 sequences are MNHEY and SMNVEV (reference sequence). Expansion of antigen-specific CD4+ T cells with viral peptide pools was carried out by the ViraFEST assay before sequencing. Upon completion of more than 9 days in culture, CD4+ T cells were isolated. Participants received two doses of either the BNT162b2 or mRNA-1273 vaccine. Vaccinees lacked prior SARS-CoV-2 infection and tested negative for nucleocapsid antibodies. Half-medium exchanges with IL-2 medium took place on days 3 and 7.

The sample in question was CD4+ T cells from PBMCs cultured with HCoV-229E spike peptides, obtained after COVID-19 vaccination. The source of this sequence is a human donor who received a COVID-19 vaccine. The J gene is TRBJ2-7, the V gene TRBV27; TRBD1 aligns across 7 bases. The CDR3 sequence: CASSYPSGQALREQYV. In nucleotides, the CDR3 is TGTGCCAGCAGTTACCCATCAGGACAGGCACTACGGGAGCAGTACGTC.